The entry below describes one T cell receptor beta chain. This record comes from a study of blood T cell repertoires in COVID-19. TCRdb keeps only in-frame clones here, not all; method: immunoSEQ multiplex PCR. The sample carries roughly 100,000 clones, roughly 82% recorded once. CDR3 length: 16 residues. The V gene lost 0 bases and the J gene lost 7 bases, with 16 bases spanning the gap. Germline CDR1 LNHNV, CDR2 YYDKDF (reference sequence). This clonotype was sampled from a human donor in a cohort sampled during active COVID-19. The sample consisted of peripheral blood. The chain has TRBV15 and TRBJ1-3, with D tentatively TRBD1 (5 bases). In nucleotides, the CDR3 is TGTGCCACCAGCAGAGATTTTGGGGCCGGGAGGAACACCATATATTTT. Translating it yields CATSRDFGAGRNTIYF.